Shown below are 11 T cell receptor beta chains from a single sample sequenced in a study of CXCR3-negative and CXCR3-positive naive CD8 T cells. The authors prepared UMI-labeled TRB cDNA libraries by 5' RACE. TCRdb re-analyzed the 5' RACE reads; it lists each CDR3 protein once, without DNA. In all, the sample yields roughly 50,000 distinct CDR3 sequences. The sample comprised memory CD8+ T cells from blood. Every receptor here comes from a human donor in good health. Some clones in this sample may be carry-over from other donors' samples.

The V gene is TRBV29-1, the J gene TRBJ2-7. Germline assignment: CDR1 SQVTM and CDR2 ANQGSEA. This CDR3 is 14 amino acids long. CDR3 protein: CSVVGPTMPYEQYF.

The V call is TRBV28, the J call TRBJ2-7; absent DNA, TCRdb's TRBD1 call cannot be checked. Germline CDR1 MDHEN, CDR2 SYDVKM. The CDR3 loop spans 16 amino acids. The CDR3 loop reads CASSRTGVSPSYEQYF.

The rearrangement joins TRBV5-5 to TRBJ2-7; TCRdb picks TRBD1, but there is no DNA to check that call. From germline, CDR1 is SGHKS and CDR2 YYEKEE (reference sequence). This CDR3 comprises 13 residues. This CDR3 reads CASSFTGFYEQYF.

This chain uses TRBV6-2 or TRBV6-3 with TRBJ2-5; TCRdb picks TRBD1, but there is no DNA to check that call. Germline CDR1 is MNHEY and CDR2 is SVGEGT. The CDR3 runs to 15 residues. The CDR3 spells CASSMSGGDQETQYF.

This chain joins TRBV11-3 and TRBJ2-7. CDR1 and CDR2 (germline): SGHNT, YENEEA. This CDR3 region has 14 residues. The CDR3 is CASSYPGDAYEQYF.

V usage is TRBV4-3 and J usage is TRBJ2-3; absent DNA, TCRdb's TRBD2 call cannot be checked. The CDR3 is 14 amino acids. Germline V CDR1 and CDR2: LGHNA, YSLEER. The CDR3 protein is CASSQTGTGDTQYF.

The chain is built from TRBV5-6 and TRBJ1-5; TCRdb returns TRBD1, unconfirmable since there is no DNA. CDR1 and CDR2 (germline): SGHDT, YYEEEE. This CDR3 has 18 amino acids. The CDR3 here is CASSLNLRGTPADQPQHF.

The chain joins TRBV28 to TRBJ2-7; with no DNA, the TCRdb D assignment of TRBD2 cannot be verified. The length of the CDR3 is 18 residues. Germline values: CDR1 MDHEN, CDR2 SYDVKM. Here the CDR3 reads CASSLGPHDGSVFYEQYF.

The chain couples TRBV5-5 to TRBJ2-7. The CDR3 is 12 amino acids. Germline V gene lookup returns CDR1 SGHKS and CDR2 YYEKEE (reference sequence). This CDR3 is CASSLLEYEQYF.

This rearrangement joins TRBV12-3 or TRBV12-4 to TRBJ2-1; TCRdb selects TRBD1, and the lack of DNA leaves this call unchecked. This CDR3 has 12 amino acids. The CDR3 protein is CASRFSGGPQFF.

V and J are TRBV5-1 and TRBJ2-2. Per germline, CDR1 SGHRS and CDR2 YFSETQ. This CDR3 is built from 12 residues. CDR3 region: CASSWNTGELFF. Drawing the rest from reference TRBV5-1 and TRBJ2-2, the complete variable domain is KAGVTQTPRYLIKTRGQQVTLSCSPISGHRSVSWYQQTPGQGLQFLFEYFSETQRNKGNFPGRFSGRQFSNSRSEMNVSTLELGDSALYLCASSWNTGELFFGEGSRLTVL.